This TCR beta chain was sequenced in a study of cytomegalovirus exposure and HLA in healthy donors. V lost 5 bases and J lost 0, with 13 bases in between. From germline, CDR1 is LNHDA and CDR2 SQIVND (reference sequence). This CDR3 contains 15 residues. PCR employed 60 Vbeta and 13 Jbeta primers. Using immunoSEQ multiplex PCR, the repertoire was profiled, and TCRdb retains in-frame clones only, with some absent. The profile shows under 95,000 clones, 79% of them singletons. This TCR derives from a woman aged 40 to 55 in good health and CMV-seropositive. The sample taken for sequencing was PBMCs. The chain links TRBV19 to TRBJ2-5; perhaps TRBD1 as D (5 bases). The DNA for the CDR3 is TGTGCCAGTAGTGACAGTGAGAAATACCAAGAGACCCAGTACTTC. Amino acids: CASSDSEKYQETQYF.